A single T cell receptor (beta chain) is shown here with its context. This entry comes from a study of blood T cell repertoires in COVID-19. The overall study: T cells, B-cell-depleted T cells, or PBMCs provided the cDNA or gDNA that served as material.

Original methodology: Nucleated cell counts were estimated from reference gene primer amplification. Sequencing used immunoSEQ multiplex PCR; TCRdb keeps in-frame clones, though not all of them. That table is the source of V, J and clone size, and D and trimming were worked out from the DNA. The sample lists about 150,000 clones, approximately 88% occurring once. The specimen sequenced was peripheral blood. The TCR was taken from a man aged 55 to 69 with active or convalescent COVID-19.

The CDR3 reads CASSPQGASYNEQFF. The CDR3 nucleotides read TGTGCCAGCAGCCCCCAGGGGGCGTCCTACAATGAGCAGTTCTTC. The chain couples TRBV7-2 to TRBJ2-1; 8 bases line up with TRBD1. The CDR3 consists of 15 residues. Germline V gene data show CDR1 as SGHTA and CDR2 as FQGNSA. The V segment lost 5 bases and the J segment 1 base; nucleotides outside the gene matches: 4.